This T cell receptor beta chain was found in a study of circulating and synovial CD4+ cells in juvenile arthritis (dated by TCRdb to the mid-2010s). The study in broad terms: TCRbeta CDR3 repertoires of circulating HLA-DR+ CD4 T cells, bulk blood CD4 T cells and synovial CD4 T cells were compared within each patient. The goal of the repertoire sequencing was to confirm that synovial clonotypes were enriched in a circulating synovial-like CD4 T cell subset. Study-wide findings and limitations: Because CPL samples and bulk blood CD4 samples differed in T cell genome counts by at least an order of magnitude, sample-size effects were addressed. Circulating pathogenic-like lymphocytes were found to cluster with synovial T cells, and a substantially higher fraction of CDR3 sequences was shared with synovium by circulating pathogenic-like lymphocytes than by bulk blood. The difference between circulating pathogenic-like lymphocytes and bulk blood T cells was not detected by traditional Vbeta family usage analysis. Since overlap with synovium went up as sequencing depth increased, the measured fractions of shared clonotypes likely underestimated the full repertoire overlap. Lower diversity was observed in synovial and circulating pathogenic-like lymphocyte repertoires than in bulk blood CD4 repertoires, and some CPL samples were found to be as oligoclonal as synovium.

Donors of the sequenced samples were patients with active juvenile idiopathic arthritis. Sorting was carried out immediately after cells were thawed, and dead cells were excluded with Live/Dead Fixable Near-IR Stain. This clone showed up just once. Its recognized antigen is unknown. No clone much larger than this one lies a single base away; base qualities are absent. Libraries were prepared through the immunoSEQ multiplex PCR assay. TCRbeta CDR3 sequencing was carried out by an external provider as a commercial service. Turning to the authors' computational methods: The analyses relied on productive nucleotide sequences along with amino acid sequences obtained through in silico translation. Diversity was measured with Renyi entropy across alpha values, using the median of 200 repeated subsamples to equalise sample size. Pairwise repertoire distance was calculated as one minus the Chao-modified Jaccard index to correct for under-sampling and was used for clustering. Frequency-weighted overlap with synovial clonotypes was calculated across 200 sample sizes, using 200 draws without replacement for each, and the value reported was the one at the size of the smaller sample. TCRdb provides this immuneACCESS table in a form limited to in-frame rearrangements. Some clones are lacking; in checked studies, under half of them reflect an unresolved V gene, and why the rest are absent is not known. That table is the source of V, J and clone size, and D and trimming were worked out from the DNA. In this sample the table shows about 16,000 clones, around 91% of which occur a single time. Approximately 0.71% of the sample is taken by the ten largest.

CDR1 MNHEY and CDR2 SMNVEV are derived from the germline V gene (reference sequence). Inclusive of the bounding cysteine and phenylalanine, the CDR3 is 15 residues long. Only CDR3 DNA is held: 45 bases, read in frame from base 1. V loses 7 bases of germline sequence and J loses 4 bases, and the interval between the two ends is 16 bases. The V and J genes are TRBV27 and TRBJ2-2; no D gene can be assigned with confidence. Sequencing used CD4+ T cells from blood. This sequence originates from a human donor with juvenile idiopathic arthritis. The encoded CDR3 is CASTPNGLGTGELFF. The sequenced DNA: TGTGCCAGCACCCCGAACGGGTTGGGCACCGGGGAGCTGTTTTTT.